The 28 T cell receptor beta chains reported below all come from one sample, sequenced in a study of cytomegalovirus exposure and HLA in healthy donors. PCR used 60 Vbeta primers and 13 Jbeta primers. Clones were sequenced by immunoSEQ multiplex PCR, and TCRdb holds only the in-frame ones, with some missing. The sample table includes tens of thousands of clones. The sample consisted of PBMCs. The receptors were gathered from a man in his late teens or twenties in good health and CMV-seropositive.

This chain links TRBV9 with TRBJ1-3; perhaps TRBD1 as D (5 bases). Germline V gene lookup returns CDR1 SGDLS and CDR2 YYNGEE. The V and J ends lost 1 base and 2 bases respectively, with 13 bases between them. CDR3 length: 16 residues. The CDR3 is CASSVQGGSAGNTIYF. CDR3 DNA: TGTGCCAGCAGCGTACAGGGAGGATCTGCTGGAAACACCATATATTTT.

The DNA for the CDR3 is TGTGCCAGTAGTATAGCCCCGCGACTCGGGGGAGAGACCCAGTACTTC. The encoded protein is CASSIAPRLGGETQYF. The V and J genes are TRBV19 and TRBJ2-5; D is possibly TRBD2 (6 bases). Germline CDR1 reads LNHDA; CDR2 reads SQIVND (reference sequence). V lost 1 base, J lost 4 bases, and 16 bases lay in between. CDR3 size: 16 residues.

The chain combines TRBV19 with TRBJ2-7; TRBD1 matches 8 bases. This CDR3 region has 19 residues. J gave up 0 bases and V 5 bases, and 18 bases lay outside the gene matches. Germline V gene data show CDR1 as LNHDA and CDR2 as SQIVND (reference sequence). CDR3 in amino acids: CASSLGISSGTGPSYEQYF. DNA of the CDR3: TGTGCCAGTAGTTTGGGGATATCTTCCGGGACAGGACCCTCCTACGAGCAGTACTTC. Complete variable domain (other parts from reference TRBV19 and TRBJ2-7): DGGITQSPKYLFRKEGQNVTLSCEQNLNHDAMYWYRQDPGQGLRLIYYSQIVNDFQKGDIAEGYSVSREKKESFPLTVTSAQKNPTAFYLCASSLGISSGTGPSYEQYFGPGTRLTVT.

This chain uses TRBV5-4 with TRBJ2-7; D possibly corresponds to TRBD1 (5 bases). From germline, CDR1 is SGHNT and CDR2 YYREEE (reference sequence). V lost 3 bases, J lost 2 bases, and 12 bases lay in between. This CDR3 has 14 residues. The CDR3 is CASSSSDTAYEQYF. CDR3 DNA: TGTGCCAGCAGCTCTTCGGACACCGCCTACGAGCAGTACTTC. Complete variable domain (other parts from reference TRBV5-4 and TRBJ2-7): ETGVTQSPTHLIKTRGQQVTLRCSSQSGHNTVSWYQQALGQGPQFIFQYYREEENGRGNFPPRFSGLQFPNYSSELNVNALELDDSALYLCASSSSDTAYEQYFGPGTRLTVT.

The J gene is TRBJ2-5, the V gene TRBV6-5, with 7 bases matching TRBD1. The J call is uncertain, as TRBJ2-7 better fits the DNA end. Germline CDR1 and CDR2: MNHEY and SVGAGI. CDR3 size: 15 residues. In DNA, the CDR3 is TGTGCCAGCAGTTACTCGACGGGACAGCCCTACGAGCAGTACTTC. Translating it yields CASSYSTGQPYEQYF.

This chain connects TRBV11-1 to TRBJ2-3, with 9 bases aligning to TRBD2. V trimming: 5 bases; J trimming: 3 bases; junction bases outside the gene matches: 6. This CDR3 is 15 amino acids long. Germline V gene data show CDR1 as SGHAT and CDR2 as FQDESV (reference sequence). The CDR3: CASSPGLAQTDTQYF. The CDR3 DNA reads as TGTGCCAGCAGCCCGGGACTAGCCCAAACAGATACGCAGTATTTT.

The chain couples TRBV10-3 to TRBJ2-1; maybe TRBD2 (5 bases). V lost 4 bases, J lost 4 bases, and 14 bases lay in between. CDR1 and CDR2 (germline): ENHRY, SYGVKD. CDR3 size: 15 residues. The CDR3: CAISAGVYQYNEQFF. In DNA, the CDR3 is TGTGCCATCAGTGCCGGGGTTTACCAATACAATGAGCAGTTCTTC.

The chain carries TRBV9 and TRBJ2-6; 11 bases agree with TRBD2. V was clipped by 9 bases and J by 1 base; unmatched bases: 15. CDR1 is SGDLS, CDR2 YYNGEE, per germline. The CDR3 sequence is 19 residues long. The chain's CDR3 is CATPVGLAGGLSGANVLTF. CDR3 nucleotide sequence: TGTGCCACCCCCGTCGGTCTAGCGGGAGGCCTTTCTGGGGCCAACGTCCTGACTTTC.

J is TRBJ1-3 and V is TRBV10-3; D is ambiguous. Trimming removed 5 bases at V and 7 bases at J, with 27 bases between. CDR3 size: 18 residues. The V gene's germline CDR1 is ENHRY and CDR2 SYGVKD. The CDR3 reads CAISSHLSLFDPGNTIYF. Written as DNA, the CDR3 is TGTGCCATCAGTTCCCACCTCTCATTATTCGACCCCGGGAACACCATATATTTT.

The rearrangement links TRBV2 to TRBJ1-1; D gene ambiguous. CDR1 and CDR2 (germline): SNHLY, FYNNEI. V dropped 6 bases and J dropped 8 bases, with 13 bases sitting between them. The CDR3 contains 12 residues. CDR3 bases: TGTGCCAGCAGGAACAGAGATGTAGAAGCTTTCTTT. Translated, it gives CASRNRDVEAFF.

This chain joins TRBV5-6 and TRBJ2-1; a weak D match, TRBD2 (6 bases). Germline-derived CDR1 and CDR2 are SGHDT and YYEEEE. V lost 4 bases to trimming and J lost 8 bases, with 19 bases between them. The length of the CDR3 is 15 residues. CDR3 nucleotide sequence: TGTGCCAGCAGCCCCGTCGGGACTCCAGCCGATGAGCAGTTCTTC. Encoded protein: CASSPVGTPADEQFF.

This chain uses TRBV30 with TRBJ2-6; D is unresolved. The germline V gene encodes CDR1 GTSNPN and CDR2 SVGIG (reference sequence). The CDR3 is made up of 15 amino acids. The V end lost 2 bases, the J end lost 0 bases, and 8 bases lay between the germline ends. CDR3 DNA sequence: TGTGCCTGGAGTTTACTAAACTCTGGGGCCAACGTCCTGACTTTC. Its protein product is CAWSLLNSGANVLTF.

The chain is built from TRBV5-5 and TRBJ1-1; D is ambiguous. CDR3 length: 13 amino acids. Per germline, CDR1 SGHKS and CDR2 YYEKEE (reference sequence). Between the trimmed V and J ends, which lost 0 bases and 4 bases, there was a span of 7 bases. The CDR3 DNA sequence: TGTGCCAGCAGCTTGGGGTCAGTCACTGAAGCTTTCTTT. Amino acid sequence: CASSLGSVTEAFF.

A word on this clone: The junction shows a germline mismatch at one end, possibly a read error. This chain links TRBV19 with TRBJ1-4; 9 nucleotides match TRBD1. Per the germline V gene, CDR1 is LNHDA and CDR2 is SQIVND (reference sequence). The length of the CDR3 is 11 residues. The CDR3 DNA reads as TGTGCCAGTAGTATGGGACAGGGCGCCGTTTTT. Its translation is CASSMGQGAVF.

This chain uses TRBV27 with TRBJ2-7; tentative D call: TRBD2 (7 bases). This CDR3 spans 22 amino acids. Germline lookup yields CDR1 MNHEY and CDR2 SMNVEV (reference sequence). Between the trimmed V and J ends, which lost 6 bases and 4 bases, there was a span of 40 bases. The CDR3 loop reads CASRLAPETGFFRRLARYEQYF. Here the CDR3 DNA reads TGTGCCAGCAGATTAGCACCTGAGACAGGCTTCTTCCGGAGACTAGCCCGATACGAGCAGTACTTC.

This rearrangement joins TRBV5-6 to TRBJ1-1, with D possibly being TRBD1 (5 bases). The ends were cut back, 1 base at V and 3 bases at J, with 10 bases in the middle. The CDR3 has 14 residues. Germline CDR1 SGHDT, CDR2 YYEEEE. In DNA, the CDR3 is TGTGCCAGCAGCTTGTTCCAGGGCGACACTGAAGCTTTCTTT. It is translated as CASSLFQGDTEAFF.

The chain links TRBV6-5 to TRBJ2-5; TRBD2 matches 10 bases. CDR1 is MNHEY, CDR2 SVGAGI, per germline. The CDR3 is made up of 15 amino acids. The junction had 5 bases not matched to a gene; V was cut back by 2 bases and J by 5 bases. The CDR3 nucleotides are TGTGCCAGCAGTTACACAAGCGGGGGGGCCGAGACCCAGTACTTC. This translates into CASSYTSGGAETQYF.

The rearrangement joins TRBV27 to TRBJ1-1, with 9 positions matching TRBD1. With 6 bases clipped from V and 1 base from J, the junction kept 3 bases outside the gene matches. CDR3 size: 14 residues. The germline V gene has CDR1 MNHEY and CDR2 SMNVEV (reference sequence). CDR3 protein: CASRQQGANTEAFF. The CDR3 DNA reads TGTGCCAGCAGGCAACAGGGGGCGAACACTGAAGCTTTCTTT.

V is TRBV6-1 and J is TRBJ2-1; D not resolved. CDR3 length: 12 amino acids. V lost 6 bases and J 7 bases, leaving 10 bases between the germline ends. The germline V gene encodes CDR1 MNHNS and CDR2 SASEGT. CDR3 nucleotides: TGTGCCAGCAGCGTCCTCCTGAATGAGCAGTTCTTC. This gives the protein CASSVLLNEQFF.

The genes are TRBV5-1 and TRBJ2-4; 8 positions match TRBD1. The CDR3 covers 14 residues. With V trimmed by 4 bases and J by 6 bases, 6 bases remained unmatched. Germline loops: CDR1 SGHRS, CDR2 YFSETQ. The CDR3 spells CASSADRGINIQYF. In DNA, the CDR3 is TGCGCCAGCAGCGCCGACAGGGGAATAAACATTCAGTACTTC.

V and J are TRBV4-1 and TRBJ1-1, with D possibly TRBD1 on 5 matching bases. Germline V lookup: CDR1 MGHRA, CDR2 YSYEKL. This CDR3 spans 14 amino acids. V was clipped by 0 bases and J by 6 bases, with 11 bases between them. CDR3 sequence reads: CASSQDAGVAEAFF. Here the CDR3 DNA reads TGCGCCAGCAGCCAAGATGCGGGGGTGGCTGAAGCTTTCTTT.

The chain carries TRBV13 and TRBJ2-7, with D perhaps matching TRBD2 (7 bases). Germline CDR1 PRHDT, CDR2 FYEKMQ (reference sequence). V dropped 10 bases and J dropped 6 bases, with 19 bases sitting between them. This CDR3 is 13 amino acids long. CDR3 DNA sequence: TGTGCCACCGGAGGGGGGGGGCCGGTCGAGCAGTACTTC. Encoded protein: CATGGGGPVEQYF.

The chain uses TRBV7-9 and TRBJ2-1, with TRBD1 as a possible D gene (6 bases). Germline loops: CDR1 SEHNR, CDR2 FQNEAQ (reference sequence). CDR3 length: 13 residues. Trimming stripped 5 bases from V and 6 bases from J, with 11 bases between. CDR3: CASSHTDSNEQFF. The CDR3 coding sequence is TGTGCCAGCAGCCACACGGACAGCAATGAGCAGTTCTTC.

The gene calls are TRBV30 and TRBJ1-6, with TRBD1 as a possible D gene (5 bases). This CDR3 comprises 15 residues. V was cut by 4 bases and J by 1 base, with 11 bases left in between. CDR1 and CDR2 from the germline V gene are GTSNPN and SVGIG (reference sequence). In DNA form, the CDR3 reads TGTGCCTGGACCCCCCCAGGGTCCTATAATTCACCCCTCCACTTT. This gives the protein CAWTPPGSYNSPLHF.

This chain joins TRBV30 and TRBJ1-2, with D tentatively TRBD1 (6 bases). There are 12 residues in the CDR3. Germline CDR1 reads GTSNPN; CDR2 reads SVGIG (reference sequence). V shed 3 bases and J shed 7 bases, with 12 bases lying between them. CDR3 DNA: TGTGCCTGGAGCCCAGGGGAGGGTGGCTACACCTTC. It encodes CAWSPGEGGYTF.

As DNA, the CDR3 is TGTGCCAGCATGGGGCAGACTCAAAACATTCAGTACTTC. It translates to CASMGQTQNIQYF. The gene calls are TRBV7-9 and TRBJ2-4, with D perhaps TRBD1 (5 bases). This CDR3 contains 13 residues. Deletions cut 7 bases from V and 5 bases from J, with 12 bases between. Germline-derived CDR1 and CDR2 are SEHNR and FQNEAQ (reference sequence).

V and J are TRBV6-6 and TRBJ1-2, with 11 positions matching TRBD1. Germline values: CDR1 MNHNY, CDR2 SVGAGI (reference sequence). CDR3 length: 15 residues. The trim removed 5 bases at V and 3 bases at J, leaving 5 bases unmatched. The CDR3 spells CASSLRTGGDYGYTF. CDR3 in DNA: TGTGCCAGCAGTCTTCGGACAGGGGGCGACTATGGCTACACCTTC.

The rearrangement links TRBV29-1 to TRBJ2-2, with D uncertain. The germline V and J ends were trimmed by 4 bases and 6 bases, with 15 bases remaining between them. CDR1 SQVTM and CDR2 ANQGSEA come from the germline V gene. There are 14 residues in the CDR3. CDR3 sequence: CSVGSSGLAGELFF. CDR3 nucleotides: TGCAGCGTTGGCTCATCCGGGTTGGCCGGGGAGCTGTTTTTT.